The TCR beta chain described here comes from a study of T-cell memory formation after mild COVID-19. As for the study in general: In these data, TCR clusters were largely donor specific. Study observations and caveats: The finding that pre-infection memory included some responding clones suggested that cross-reactive memory joined. Shrinking CD4+ clones resided mostly in CM and EM, and CD8+ ones in EMRA.

In germline, CDR1 is SGHTA, CDR2 FQGNSA. Trimming left V 6 bases short and J 2 bases short, with 14 bases between. CDR3 size: 14 residues. The 5'RACE method, run with constant-segment primers, produced TCR alpha and TCR beta cDNA libraries (carrying sample barcodes and UMIs). TCRdb recomputed calls from the 5' RACE reads with MiXCR, one row per CDR3 protein. The sample contains roughly 190,000 distinct CDR3 sequences, about 10% of which appear only once. As regards this clonotype: Its antigen is not known.

The sample taken for sequencing was PBMCs or a T cell subset sorted from them (not recorded which). The source of this sequence is a man between 18 and 35 years old who had mild COVID-19 (a few samples of this study predate the infection). Cell type and time point are not known. The chain has TRBV7-2 and TRBJ2-7; no reliable D call. The CDR3 DNA reads as TGTGCCAGCAGATTTTCGGGCCGTACCTACGAGCAGTACTTC. Translating it yields CASRFSGRTYEQYF.